The source of this TCR beta chain is a study of T cell repertoires in cytomegalovirus infection. Across the study: HLA-C-restricted CMV epitopes, recently identified, and well-studied HLA-B-restricted ones were used by the study. Indications came from public TCR beta signatures; they pointed to CMV infection and to a matching HLA type.

V was trimmed by 4 bases and J by 5 bases, leaving 29 bases between them. This CDR3 is 19 amino acids long. Germline CDR1 reads LGHNA; CDR2 reads YSLEER. This clonotype was found a few times. Its antigen is not known. TCRdb called the reads again in MiXCR, with one record for every CDR3 protein. The sample yields 370,000 or so distinct CDR3 sequences, roughly 34% seen once. The study's findings and limits: HLA-C-restricted CMV clonotypes gave the most frequent clonotype in two of eight donors.

The chain recombines TRBV4-3 with TRBJ1-2; D possibly corresponds to TRBD1 (5 bases). This clonotype was sampled from a human donor in good health (CMV status not recorded). Some clones in this sample may be carry-over from other donors' samples. The sequencing used cultured PBMCs, collected from culture after CMV antigen stimulation. The DNA of the CDR3 is TGCGCCAGCAGCCCAGCCGGGACCGAGTCCAGTTATGGGAGATATGGCTACACCTTC. It is translated as CASSPAGTESSYGRYGYTF.